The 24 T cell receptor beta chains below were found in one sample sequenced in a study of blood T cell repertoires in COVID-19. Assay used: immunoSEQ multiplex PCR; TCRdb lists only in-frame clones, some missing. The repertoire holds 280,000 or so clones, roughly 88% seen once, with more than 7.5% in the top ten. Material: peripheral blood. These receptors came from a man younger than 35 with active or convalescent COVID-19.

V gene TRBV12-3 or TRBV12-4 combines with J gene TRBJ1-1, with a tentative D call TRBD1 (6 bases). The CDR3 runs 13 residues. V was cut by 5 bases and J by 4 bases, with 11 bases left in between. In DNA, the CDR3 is TGTGCCAGCAGTCGGGGGGGGGCCACTGAAGCTTTCTTT. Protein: CASSRGGATEAFF.

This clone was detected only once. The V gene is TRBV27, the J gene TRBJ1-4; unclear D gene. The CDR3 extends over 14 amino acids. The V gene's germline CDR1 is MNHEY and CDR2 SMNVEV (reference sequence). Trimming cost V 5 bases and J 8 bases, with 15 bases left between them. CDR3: CASSPQTAREKLFF. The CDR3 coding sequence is TGTGCCAGCAGTCCTCAAACCGCGAGGGAAAAACTGTTTTTT.

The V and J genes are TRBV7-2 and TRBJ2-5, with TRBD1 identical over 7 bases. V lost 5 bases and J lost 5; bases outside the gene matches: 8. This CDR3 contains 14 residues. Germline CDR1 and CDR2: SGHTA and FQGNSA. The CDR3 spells CASSIQGSGETQYF. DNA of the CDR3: TGTGCCAGCAGCATACAGGGGAGTGGGGAGACCCAGTACTTC.

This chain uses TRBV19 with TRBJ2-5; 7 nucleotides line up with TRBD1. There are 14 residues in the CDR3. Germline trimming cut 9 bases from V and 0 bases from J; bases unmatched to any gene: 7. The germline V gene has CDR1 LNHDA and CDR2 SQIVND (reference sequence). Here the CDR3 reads CASRSTGYQETQYF. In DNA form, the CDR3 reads TGTGCCAGCCGATCGACAGGGTACCAAGAGACCCAGTACTTC.

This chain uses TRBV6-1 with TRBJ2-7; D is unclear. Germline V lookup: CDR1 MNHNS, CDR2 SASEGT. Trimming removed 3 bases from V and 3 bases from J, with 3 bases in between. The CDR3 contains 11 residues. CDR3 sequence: CASSDLYEQYF. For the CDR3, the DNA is TGTGCCAGCAGTGACCTCTACGAGCAGTACTTC.

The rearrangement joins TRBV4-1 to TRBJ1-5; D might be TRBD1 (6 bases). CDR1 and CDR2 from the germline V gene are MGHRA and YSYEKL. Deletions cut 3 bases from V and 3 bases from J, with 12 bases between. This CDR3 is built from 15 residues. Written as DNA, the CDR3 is TGCGCCAGCAGCCACTTCCGGGACACCAATCAGCCCCAGCATTTT. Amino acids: CASSHFRDTNQPQHF.

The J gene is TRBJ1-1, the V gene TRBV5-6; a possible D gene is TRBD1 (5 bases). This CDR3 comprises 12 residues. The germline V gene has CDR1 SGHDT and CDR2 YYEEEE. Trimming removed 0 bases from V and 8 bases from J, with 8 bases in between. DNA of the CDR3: TGTGCCAGCAGCTTGGAGCCAGGGGAAGCTTTCTTT. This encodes CASSLEPGEAFF.

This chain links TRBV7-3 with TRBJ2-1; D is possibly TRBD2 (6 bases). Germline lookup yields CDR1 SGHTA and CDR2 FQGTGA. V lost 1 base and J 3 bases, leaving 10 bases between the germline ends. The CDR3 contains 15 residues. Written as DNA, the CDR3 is TGTGCCAGCAGCTTAATGGTGGGGGGCTACAATGAGCAGTTCTTC. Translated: CASSLMVGGYNEQFF.

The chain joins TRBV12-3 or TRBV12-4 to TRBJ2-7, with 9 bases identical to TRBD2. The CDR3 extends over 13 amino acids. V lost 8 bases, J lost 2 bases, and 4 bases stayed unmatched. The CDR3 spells CASRRGGTYEQYF. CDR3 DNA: TGTGCCAGCCGGCGGGGGGGTACCTACGAGCAGTACTTC.

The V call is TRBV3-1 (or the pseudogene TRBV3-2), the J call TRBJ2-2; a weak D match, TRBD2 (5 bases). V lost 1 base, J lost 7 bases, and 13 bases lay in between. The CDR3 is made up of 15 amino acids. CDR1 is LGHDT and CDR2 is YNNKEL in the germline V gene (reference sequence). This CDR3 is CASSQVPRGNGELFF. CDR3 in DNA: TGTGCCAGCAGCCAAGTGCCCCGGGGAAACGGGGAGCTGTTTTTT.

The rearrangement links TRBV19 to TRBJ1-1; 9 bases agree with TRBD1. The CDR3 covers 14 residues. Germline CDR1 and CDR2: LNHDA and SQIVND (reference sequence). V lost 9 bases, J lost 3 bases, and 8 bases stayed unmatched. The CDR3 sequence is CASEDRGGYTEAFF. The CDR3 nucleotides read TGTGCCAGCGAGGACAGGGGAGGCTACACTGAAGCTTTCTTT.

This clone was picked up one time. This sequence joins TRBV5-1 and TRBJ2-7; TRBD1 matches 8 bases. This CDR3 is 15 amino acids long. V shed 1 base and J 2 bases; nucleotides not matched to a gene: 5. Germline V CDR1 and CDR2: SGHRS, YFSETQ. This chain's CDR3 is CASSLTDRVAYEQYF. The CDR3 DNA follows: TGCGCCAGCAGCTTGACGGACAGGGTAGCCTACGAGCAGTACTTC.

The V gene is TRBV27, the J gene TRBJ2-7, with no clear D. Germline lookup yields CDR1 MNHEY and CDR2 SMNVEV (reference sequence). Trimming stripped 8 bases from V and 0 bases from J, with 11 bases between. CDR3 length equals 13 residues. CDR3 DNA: TGTGCCAGCCGAGAATACCTCTCCTACGAGCAGTACTTC. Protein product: CASREYLSYEQYF.

The CDR3, as DNA: TGTGCCAGCAGCTTACTTGACAGGCATAATTCACCCCTCCACTTT. It is translated as CASSLLDRHNSPLHF. The chain has TRBV7-9 and TRBJ1-6; TRBD1 might be the D (6 bases). CDR1 is SEHNR, CDR2 FQNEAQ, per germline (reference sequence). The germline V and J ends were trimmed by 2 bases and 5 bases, with 10 bases remaining between them. The CDR3 has 15 residues.

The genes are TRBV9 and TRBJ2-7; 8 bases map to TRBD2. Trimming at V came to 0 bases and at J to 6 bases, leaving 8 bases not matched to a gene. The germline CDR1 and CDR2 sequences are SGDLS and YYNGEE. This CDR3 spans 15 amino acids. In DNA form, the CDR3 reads TGTGCCAGCAGCGTAGGGAACGGGGGGGGCTTCGAGCAGTACTTC. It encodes CASSVGNGGGFEQYF.

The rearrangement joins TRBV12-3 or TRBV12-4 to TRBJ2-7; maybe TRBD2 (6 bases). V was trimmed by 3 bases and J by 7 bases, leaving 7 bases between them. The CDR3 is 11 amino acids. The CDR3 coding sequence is TGTGCCAGCAGTTTTGGGAGGGAGCAGTACTTC. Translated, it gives CASSFGREQYF.

CDR3 in amino acids: CASIARGGKSDTQYF. The CDR3 coding sequence is TGTGCCAGTATCGCCCGGGGAGGGAAATCAGATACGCAGTATTTT. The J gene is TRBJ2-3, the V gene TRBV19, with 7 bases aligning to TRBD2. V was pared by 7 bases and J by 4 bases, with 11 bases of the junction left unmatched. Germline V lookup: CDR1 LNHDA, CDR2 SQIVND (reference sequence). CDR3 size: 15 residues.

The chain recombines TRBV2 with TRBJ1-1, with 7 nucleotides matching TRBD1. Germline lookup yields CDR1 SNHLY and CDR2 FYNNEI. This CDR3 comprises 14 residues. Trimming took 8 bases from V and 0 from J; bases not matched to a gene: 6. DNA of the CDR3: TGTGCCAGCCGCCGACAGGGACTGAACACTGAAGCTTTCTTT. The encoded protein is CASRRQGLNTEAFF.

The CDR3 DNA follows: TGTGCCAGCAGCTTAGGAGCGGGGGGGCCAAATGAGCAGTTCTTC. This gives the protein CASSLGAGGPNEQFF. V usage is TRBV11-2 and J usage is TRBJ2-1; 10 bases fit TRBD2. CDR1 is SGHAT and CDR2 is FQNNGV in the germline V gene. This CDR3 comprises 15 residues. V was pared by 1 base and J by 7 bases, with 4 bases of the junction left unmatched.

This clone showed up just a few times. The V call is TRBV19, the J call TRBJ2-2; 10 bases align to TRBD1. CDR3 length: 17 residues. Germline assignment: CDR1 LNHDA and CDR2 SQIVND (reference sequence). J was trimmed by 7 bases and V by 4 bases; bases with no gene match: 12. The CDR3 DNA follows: TGTGCCAGTAGTACCCCCTGGGACAGGGGAAACGACGGGGAGCTGTTTTTT. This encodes CASSTPWDRGNDGELFF. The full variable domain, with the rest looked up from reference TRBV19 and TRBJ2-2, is DGGITQSPKYLFRKEGQNVTLSCEQNLNHDAMYWYRQDPGQGLRLIYYSQIVNDFQKGDIAEGYSVSREKKESFPLTVTSAQKNPTAFYLCASSTPWDRGNDGELFFGEGSRLTVL.

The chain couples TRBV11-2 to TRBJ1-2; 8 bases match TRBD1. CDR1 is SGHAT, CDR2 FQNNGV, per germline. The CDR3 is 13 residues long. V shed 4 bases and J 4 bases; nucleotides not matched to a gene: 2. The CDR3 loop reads CASSSDRGYGYTF. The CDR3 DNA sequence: TGTGCCAGCAGCTCCGACAGGGGCTATGGCTACACCTTC. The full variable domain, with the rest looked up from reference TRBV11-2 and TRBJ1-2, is EAGVAQSPRYKIIEKRQSVAFWCNPISGHATLYWYQQILGQGPKLLIQFQNNGVVDDSQLPKDRFSAERLKGVDSTLKIQPAKLEDSAVYLCASSSDRGYGYTFGSGTRLTVV.

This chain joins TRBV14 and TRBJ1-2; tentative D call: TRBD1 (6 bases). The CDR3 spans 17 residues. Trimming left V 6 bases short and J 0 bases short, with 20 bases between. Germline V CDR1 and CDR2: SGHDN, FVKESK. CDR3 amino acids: CASSPIQGTQTNYGYTF. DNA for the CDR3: TGTGCCAGCAGTCCTATCCAGGGGACCCAGACTAACTATGGCTACACCTTC.

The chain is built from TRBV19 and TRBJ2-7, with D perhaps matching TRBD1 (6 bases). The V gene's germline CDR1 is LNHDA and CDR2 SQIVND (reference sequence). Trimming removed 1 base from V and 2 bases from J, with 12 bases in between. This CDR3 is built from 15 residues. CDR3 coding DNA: TGTGCCAGTAGTATAGGCACAGGGAAAACCTACGAGCAGTACTTC. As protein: CASSIGTGKTYEQYF.

The CDR3 protein is CASSIPGTPNTEAFF. CDR3 bases: TGTGCCAGTAGTATACCCGGGACACCGAACACTGAAGCTTTCTTT. This sequence joins TRBV19 and TRBJ1-1; TRBD1 is a possible D gene (6 bases). The germline gives CDR1 LNHDA, CDR2 SQIVND (reference sequence). The CDR3 is 15 residues long. The V and J ends lost 2 bases and 1 base respectively, with 11 bases between them.